This T cell receptor (beta chain) was retrieved from a study of blood T cell repertoires in COVID-19. In its sample, this clone was seen many times. Assay: immunoSEQ multiplex PCR; the TCRdb copy retains only in-frame clones and omits some. The table shows about 370,000 clones, with roughly 90% occurring only once. The CDR3 has 15 residues. V lost 5 bases, J lost 0 bases, and 12 bases lay in between. The germline CDR1 and CDR2 sequences are SGHRS and YFSETQ. Specimen: PBMCs or T cells enriched from blood (not recorded which). The chain has TRBV5-1 and TRBJ1-3, with D possibly TRBD1 on 6 matching bases. This clonotype was sampled from a woman aged 25 to 39 who had recovered from COVID-19. The CDR3 loop reads CASRTDRGSGNTIYF. The CDR3 DNA reads TGCGCCAGCAGGACGGACAGAGGCTCTGGAAACACCATATATTTT.